A selection of T cell receptor beta chains follows, all from one sample in a study of blood T cells in healthy people across ages. TCRdb re-called the 5' RACE reads with MiXCR, one entry per CDR3 protein. The sample lists around 700,000 distinct CDR3 sequences, roughly 25% occurring once. These data were likewise used in another study, on T cells of mothers and their children.

The sequencing sample was made of blood. Every receptor here comes from a boy aged 10-17 years in good health. Both conserved end residues are trimmed from each CDR3. Fields, in order: V gene, J gene, CDR3 protein.

>TRBV20-1|TRBJ1-2
SATGQGATNYGYT
>TRBV7-2|TRBJ2-7
VSSRGYEQY
>TRBV5-1|TRBJ2-3
ASSYNPAGGDTQY
>TRBV6-5|TRBJ2-5
ASSTPGYQETQY
>TRBV5-1|TRBJ2-5
ASSFGYSGRAETQY
>TRBV4-3|TRBJ2-1
ASSQASGGAWNEQF
>TRBV4-2|TRBJ2-7
ASSPHMEGLAGGPNSYEQY
>TRBV28|TRBJ2-2
ASRYGTVSTGELF
>TRBV12-3/TRBV12-4|TRBJ2-3
ASSLGHTDTQY
>TRBV29-1|TRBJ2-7
SVGDGRSYEQY
>TRBV29-1|NA
SVGQGAHEQY
>TRBV7-9|TRBJ1-1
ASSADHTEAF
>TRBV20-1|TRBJ2-1
SASVAGGIYNEQF
>TRBV7-9|TRBJ1-4
ASSPPPGEKLF
>TRBV28|TRBJ2-4
ASSPSGIDIQY
>TRBV7-8|TRBJ2-2
ASSSVWPGGFVAGELF
>TRBV7-2|TRBJ1-1
ASSLEGRLNTEAF